Each of the 2 T cell receptor beta chains below was sequenced from the same sample in a study of CD8 T cells in ankylosing spondylitis. TCRdb fed the 5' RACE reads into MiXCR, producing one record per CDR3 protein. Of 200,000 to 250,000 distinct CDR3 sequences detected, 10% appear once; the ten largest clones hold approximately 20%. The sequencing sample was made of blood, either unsorted or a sorted T cell fraction (not recorded which). These receptors were obtained from a male donor with ankylosing spondylitis or in good health (not recorded which).

This clonotype has more than one count but fewer than ten. This chain links TRBV12-3 or TRBV12-4 with TRBJ2-3; 7 nucleotides line up with TRBD1. V shed 3 bases, J shed 6 bases, and the junction held 6 bases outside the gene matches. CDR3 length equals 14 residues. The CDR3 coding sequence is TGTGCCAGCAGTTTCCACACAGGGGCGGATACGCAGTATTTT. This encodes CASSFHTGADTQYF.

This clonotype has at least ten counts. This sequence joins TRBV20-1 and TRBJ2-1; no reliable D call. This CDR3 spans 14 amino acids. Germline V gives CDR1 DFQATT, CDR2 SNEGSKA (reference sequence). V lost 0 bases, J lost 7 bases, and 13 bases lay in between. In DNA, the CDR3 is TGCAGTGCTAGAGATGGGCAATCGCTGAATGAGCAGTTCTTC. The encoded protein is CSARDGQSLNEQFF.